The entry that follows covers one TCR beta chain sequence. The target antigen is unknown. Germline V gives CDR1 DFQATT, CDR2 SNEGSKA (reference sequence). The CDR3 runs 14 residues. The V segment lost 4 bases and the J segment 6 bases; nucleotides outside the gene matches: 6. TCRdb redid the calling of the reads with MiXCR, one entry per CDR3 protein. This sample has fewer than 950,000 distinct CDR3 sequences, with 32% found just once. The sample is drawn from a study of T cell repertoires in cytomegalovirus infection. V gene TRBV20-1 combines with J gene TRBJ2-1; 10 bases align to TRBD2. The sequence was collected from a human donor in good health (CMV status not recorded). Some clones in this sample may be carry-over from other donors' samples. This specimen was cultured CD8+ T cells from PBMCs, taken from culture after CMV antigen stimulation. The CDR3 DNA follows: TGCAGTGCTATTCTACTAGCGGGGTCCAATGAGCAGTTCTTC. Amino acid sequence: CSAILLAGSNEQFF.